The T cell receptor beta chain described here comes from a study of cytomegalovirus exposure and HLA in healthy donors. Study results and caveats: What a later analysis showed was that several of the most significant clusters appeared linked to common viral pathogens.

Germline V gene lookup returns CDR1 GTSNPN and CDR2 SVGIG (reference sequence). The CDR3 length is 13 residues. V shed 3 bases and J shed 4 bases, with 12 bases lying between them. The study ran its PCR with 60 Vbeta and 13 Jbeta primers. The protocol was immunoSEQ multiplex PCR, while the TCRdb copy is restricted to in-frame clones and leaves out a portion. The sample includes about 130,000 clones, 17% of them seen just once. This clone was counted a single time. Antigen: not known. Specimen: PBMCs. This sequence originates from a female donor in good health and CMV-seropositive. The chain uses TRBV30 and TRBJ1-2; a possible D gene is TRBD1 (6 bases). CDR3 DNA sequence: TGTGCCTGGAGCTTAGGACAGTCCTATGGCTACACCTTC. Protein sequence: CAWSLGQSYGYTF.